This TCR beta chain was sequenced in a study of siplizumab effects on memory and regulatory T cells. Measured with immunoSEQ multiplex PCR; TCRdb has only the in-frame clones, and not every one. Seen here are tens of thousands of clones, roughly 93% observed once, and the top ten hold around two fifths. Whole-study results and caveats: Fewer alloreactive sequences mapped to unstimulated CD4+ memory cells under siplizumab. Assignment of a naive or memory phenotype failed for roughly 75-95% of the proliferating CD4+ or CD8+ clones. Sequences below about 10^-5 frequency were poorly captured, limiting mapping of alloreactive clones. Tregs proliferating in siplizumab cultures lacked confirmation of their suppressive function.

Germline CDR1 reads MNHEY; CDR2 reads SMNVEV (reference sequence). Trimming removed 6 bases from V and 5 bases from J, with 16 bases in between. The CDR3 spans 14 residues. Worth noting for this clone: The antigen is unknown.

Sequenced sample: CD8+ T cells sorted from blood. The TCR sequence derives from a human donor in good health. V gene TRBV27 combines with J gene TRBJ2-5; TRBD1 might be the D (6 bases). The CDR3 coding sequence is TGTGCCAGCAGGATCTACAGGGATGGTGAGACCCAGTACTTC. Amino acids: CASRIYRDGETQYF.